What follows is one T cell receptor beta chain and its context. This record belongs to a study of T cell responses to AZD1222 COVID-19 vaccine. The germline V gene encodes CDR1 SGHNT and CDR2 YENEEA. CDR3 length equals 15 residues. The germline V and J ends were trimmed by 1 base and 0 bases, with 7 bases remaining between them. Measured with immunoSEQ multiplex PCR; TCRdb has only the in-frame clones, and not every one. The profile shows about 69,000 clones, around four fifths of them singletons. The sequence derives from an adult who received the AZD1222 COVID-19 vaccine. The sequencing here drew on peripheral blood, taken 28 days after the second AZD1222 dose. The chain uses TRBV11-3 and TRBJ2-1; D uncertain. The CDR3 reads CASSLGQSSYNEQFF. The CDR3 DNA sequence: TGTGCCAGCAGCTTAGGGCAGAGCTCCTACAATGAGCAGTTCTTC.